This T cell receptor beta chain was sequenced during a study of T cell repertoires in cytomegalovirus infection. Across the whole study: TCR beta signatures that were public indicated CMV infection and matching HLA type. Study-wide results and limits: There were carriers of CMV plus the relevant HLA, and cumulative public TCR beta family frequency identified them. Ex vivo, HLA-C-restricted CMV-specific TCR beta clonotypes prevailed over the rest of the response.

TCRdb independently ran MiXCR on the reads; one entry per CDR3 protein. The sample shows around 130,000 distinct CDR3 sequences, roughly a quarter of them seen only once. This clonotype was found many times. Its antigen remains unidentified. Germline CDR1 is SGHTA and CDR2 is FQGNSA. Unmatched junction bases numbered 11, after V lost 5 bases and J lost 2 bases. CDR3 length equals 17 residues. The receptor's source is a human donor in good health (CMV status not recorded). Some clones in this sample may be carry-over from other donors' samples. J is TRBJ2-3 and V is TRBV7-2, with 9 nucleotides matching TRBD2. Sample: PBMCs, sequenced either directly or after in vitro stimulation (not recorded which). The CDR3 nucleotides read TGTGCCAGCAGCCTGAAAGCGGGAGGACTAACCACAGATACGCAGTATTTT. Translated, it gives CASSLKAGGLTTDTQYF.